These T cell receptor beta chains were read from a single sample in a study of cytomegalovirus exposure and HLA in healthy donors. TCRdb's copy holds only in-frame clones and misses some; the assay was immunoSEQ multiplex PCR. The sample table includes fewer than 85,000 clones. The source material was PBMCs. The receptors were sampled from a middle-aged man in good health and CMV-seropositive. The CDR3 runs from the conserved cysteine through the conserved F or W. Each record gives: D gene, J gene, V gene, CDR3 protein, CDR3 DNA. D genes are given only for firm matches.

>-|TRBJ2-5|TRBV5-1
CASSSGERETQYF
TGCGCCAGCAGCTCAGGGGAACGGGAGACCCAGTACTTC
>TRBD2|TRBJ2-7|TRBV6-1
CASSLTSGAAYEQYF
TGTGCCAGCAGCCTGACTAGCGGGGCCGCCTACGAGCAGTACTTC
>-|TRBJ2-6|TRBV18
CASSPSTGTAGANVLTF
TGTGCCAGCTCACCGAGCACAGGGACGGCTGGGGCCAACGTCCTGACTTTC
>TRBD1|TRBJ1-5|TRBV19
CASSITGGVRQPQHF
TGTGCCAGTAGTATCACAGGGGGAGTGAGGCAGCCCCAGCATTTT
>TRBD2|TRBJ2-1|TRBV2
CAALAGSYNEQFF
TGTGCCGCACTAGCGGGATCCTACAATGAGCAGTTCTTC
>-|TRBJ1-5|TRBV6-5
CASSYSGGKGNQPQHF
TGTGCCAGCAGTTACTCGGGGGGGAAGGGCAATCAGCCCCAGCATTTT
>TRBD1|TRBJ2-2|TRBV11-2
CASSSTGGDTGELFF
TGTGCCAGCAGCTCGACAGGGGGCGACACCGGGGAGCTGTTTTTT
>-|TRBJ1-1|TRBV5-1
CASSLDVGTEAFF
TGCGCCAGCAGCCTAGATGTTGGTACTGAAGCTTTCTTT
>TRBD1|TRBJ2-3|TRBV5-6
CASSWDRGTDTQYF
TGTGCCAGCAGCTGGGACAGGGGCACAGATACGCAGTATTTT
>TRBD1|TRBJ2-3|TRBV7-9
CASSSSDRVPPDTQYF
TGTGCCAGCAGCTCGTCGGACAGGGTACCCCCAGATACGCAGTATTTT
>-|TRBJ2-5|TRBV6-5
CASLRIWGEGETQYF
TGTGCCAGCCTTAGAATCTGGGGGGAAGGGGAGACCCAGTACTTC
>-|TRBJ1-1|TRBV7-9
CASSDPRQDHTEAFF
TGTGCCAGCAGCGATCCTAGACAGGACCACACTGAAGCTTTCTTT
>TRBD1|TRBJ2-2|TRBV9
CASSVSRDRGTGELFF
TGTGCCAGCAGCGTCTCCCGGGACAGGGGAACCGGGGAGCTGTTTTTT
>-|TRBJ2-2|TRBV6-5
CASLLAPDGELFF
TGTGCCAGCCTTCTAGCGCCTGACGGGGAGCTGTTTTTT
>-|TRBJ2-3|TRBV7-8
CASSFRASTDTQYF
TGTGCCAGCAGCTTCCGCGCTAGCACAGATACGCAGTATTTT
>-|TRBJ1-1|TRBV5-4
CASSSAGWNTEAFF
TGTGCCAGCAGCTCCGCAGGGTGGAACACTGAAGCTTTCTTT
>-|TRBJ2-7|TRBV25-1
CASSEAKTDIEQYF
TGTGCCAGCAGTGAAGCTAAGACAGATATCGAGCAGTACTTC
>-|TRBJ1-2|TRBV9
CASSVASSHYGYTF
TGTGCCAGCAGCGTAGCTTCGTCCCACTATGGCTACACCTTC
>-|TRBJ1-1|TRBV10-3
CAIRGGDTNTEAFF
TGTGCCATCAGGGGGGGGGACACTAACACTGAAGCTTTCTTT
>-|TRBJ2-2|TRBV9
CASSSGGTLNTGELFF
TGTGCCAGCAGCTCAGGGGGGACTCTGAACACCGGGGAGCTGTTTTTT
>TRBD2|TRBJ2-1|TRBV9
CASSLERGVYNEQFF
TGTGCCAGCAGCCTTGAGCGGGGGGTCTACAATGAGCAGTTCTTC
>-|TRBJ1-2|TRBV6-5
CASSFGTGINYGYTF
TGTGCCAGCAGTTTCGGCACGGGGATTAACTATGGCTACACCTTC
>-|TRBJ1-2|TRBV5-1
CASSLIQGYDGYTF
TGCGCCAGCAGCTTGATACAGGGTTATGATGGCTACACCTTC
>TRBD1|TRBJ1-6|TRBV10-3
CAIRQGQGDSPLHF
TGTGCCATCCGCCAGGGGCAGGGGGATTCACCCCTCCACTTT
>-|TRBJ1-4|TRBV6-5
CASSAPQGKLFF
TGTGCCAGCAGCGCCCCCCAGGGAAAACTGTTTTTT
>TRBD1|TRBJ2-5|TRBV5-6
CASSPGTGGRETQYF
TGTGCCAGCAGTCCCGGGACAGGGGGGCGGGAGACCCAGTACTTC
>TRBD2|TRBJ2-5|TRBV5-6
CASSLPGLASETQYF
TGTGCCAGCAGCTTGCCCGGACTAGCGAGCGAGACCCAGTACTTC
>TRBD1|TRBJ1-2|TRBV19
CASSSKGQGANGYTF
TGTGCCAGTAGTTCTAAAGGACAGGGGGCGAATGGCTACACCTTC
>-|TRBJ2-5|TRBV19
CASSPYQETQYF
TGTGCCAGTAGTCCGTACCAAGAGACCCAGTACTTC
>TRBD1|TRBJ1-5|TRBV18
CASSLGQSLSNQPQHF
TGTGCCAGCTCACTGGGACAGAGTCTTAGCAATCAGCCCCAGCATTTT
>TRBD2|TRBJ2-3|TRBV7-2
CASSFKGLAGVGTDTQYF
TGTGCCAGCAGCTTTAAGGGACTAGCGGGAGTAGGCACAGATACGCAGTATTTT
>TRBD2|TRBJ2-1|TRBV7-2
CASSLGRQRGPGNEQFF
TGTGCCAGCAGCTTAGGGCGCCAGCGGGGGCCCGGCAATGAGCAGTTCTTC